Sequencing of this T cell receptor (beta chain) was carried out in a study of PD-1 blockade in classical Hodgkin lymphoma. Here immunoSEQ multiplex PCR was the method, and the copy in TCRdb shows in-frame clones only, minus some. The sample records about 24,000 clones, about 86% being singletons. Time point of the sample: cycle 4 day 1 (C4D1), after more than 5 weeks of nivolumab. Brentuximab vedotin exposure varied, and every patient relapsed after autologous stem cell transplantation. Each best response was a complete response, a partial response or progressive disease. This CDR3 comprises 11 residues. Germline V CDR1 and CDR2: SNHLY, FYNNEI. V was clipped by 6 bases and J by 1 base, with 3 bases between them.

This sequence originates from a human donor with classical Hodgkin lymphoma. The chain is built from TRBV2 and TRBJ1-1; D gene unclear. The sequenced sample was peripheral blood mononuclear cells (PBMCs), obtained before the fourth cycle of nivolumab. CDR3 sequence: CASSRNTEAFF. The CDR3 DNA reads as TGTGCCAGCAGCCGGAACACTGAAGCTTTCTTT.